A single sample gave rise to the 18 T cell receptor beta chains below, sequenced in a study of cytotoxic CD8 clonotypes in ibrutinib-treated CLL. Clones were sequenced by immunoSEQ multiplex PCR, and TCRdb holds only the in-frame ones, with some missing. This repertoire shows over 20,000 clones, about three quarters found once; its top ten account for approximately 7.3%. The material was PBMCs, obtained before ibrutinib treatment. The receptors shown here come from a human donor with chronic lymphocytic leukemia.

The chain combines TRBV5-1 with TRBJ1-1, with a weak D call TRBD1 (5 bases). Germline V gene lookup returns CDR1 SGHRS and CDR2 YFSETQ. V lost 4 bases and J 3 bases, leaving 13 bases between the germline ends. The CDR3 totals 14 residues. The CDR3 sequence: CASSDPGGDTEAFF. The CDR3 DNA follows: TGCGCCAGCAGCGATCCGGGGGGAGACACTGAAGCTTTCTTT.

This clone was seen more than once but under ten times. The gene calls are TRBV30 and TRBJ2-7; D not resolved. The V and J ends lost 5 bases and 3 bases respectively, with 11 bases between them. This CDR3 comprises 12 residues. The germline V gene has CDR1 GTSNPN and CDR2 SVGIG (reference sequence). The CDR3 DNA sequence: TGTGCCTGGGAATCCCGGTACTACGAGCAGTACTTC. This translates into CAWESRYYEQYF.

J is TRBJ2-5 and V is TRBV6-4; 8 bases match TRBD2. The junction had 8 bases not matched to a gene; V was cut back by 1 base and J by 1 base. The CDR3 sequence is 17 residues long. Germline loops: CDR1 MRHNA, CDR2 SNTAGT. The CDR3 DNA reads TGTGCCAGCAGTGACTTCCATTCCGCGGGGGGCCAAGAGACCCAGTACTTC. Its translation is CASSDFHSAGGQETQYF.

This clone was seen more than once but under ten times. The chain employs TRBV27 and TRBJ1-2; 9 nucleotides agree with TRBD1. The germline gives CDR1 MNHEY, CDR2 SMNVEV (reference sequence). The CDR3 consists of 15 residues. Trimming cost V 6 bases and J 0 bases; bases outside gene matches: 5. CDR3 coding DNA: TGTGCCAGCAGCGAGGGACAGGGCCCTAACTATGGCTACACCTTC. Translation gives CASSEGQGPNYGYTF.

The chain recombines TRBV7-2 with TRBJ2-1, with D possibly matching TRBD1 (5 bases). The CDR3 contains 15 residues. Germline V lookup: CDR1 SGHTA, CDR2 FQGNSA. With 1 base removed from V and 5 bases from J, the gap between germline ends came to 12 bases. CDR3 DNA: TGTGCCAGCAGCTTAGACCAGGGCGCTAACAATGAGCAGTTCTTC. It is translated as CASSLDQGANNEQFF. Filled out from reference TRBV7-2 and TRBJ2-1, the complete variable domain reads GAGVSQSPSNKVTEKGKDVELRCDPISGHTALYWYRQSLGQGLEFLIYFQGNSAPDKSGLPSDRFSAERTGGSVSTLTIQRTQQEDSAVYLCASSLDQGANNEQFFGPGTRLTVL.

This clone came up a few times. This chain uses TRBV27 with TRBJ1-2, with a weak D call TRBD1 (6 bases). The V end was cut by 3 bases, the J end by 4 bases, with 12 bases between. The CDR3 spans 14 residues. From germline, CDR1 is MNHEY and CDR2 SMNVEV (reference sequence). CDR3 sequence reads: CASSFSSGAYGYTF. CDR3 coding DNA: TGTGCCAGCAGTTTTAGTTCGGGGGCCTATGGCTACACCTTC.

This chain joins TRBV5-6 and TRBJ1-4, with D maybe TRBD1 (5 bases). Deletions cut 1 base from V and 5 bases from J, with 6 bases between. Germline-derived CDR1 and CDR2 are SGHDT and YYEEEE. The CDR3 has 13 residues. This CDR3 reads CASSLRGNEKLFF. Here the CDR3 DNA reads TGTGCCAGCAGCTTGAGGGGAAATGAAAAACTGTTTTTT.

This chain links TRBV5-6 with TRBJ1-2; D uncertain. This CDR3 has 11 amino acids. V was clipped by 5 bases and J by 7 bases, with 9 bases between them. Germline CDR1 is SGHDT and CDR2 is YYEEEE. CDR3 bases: TGTGCCAGCAGTAGGGTTGGTGGCTACACCTTC. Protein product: CASSRVGGYTF.

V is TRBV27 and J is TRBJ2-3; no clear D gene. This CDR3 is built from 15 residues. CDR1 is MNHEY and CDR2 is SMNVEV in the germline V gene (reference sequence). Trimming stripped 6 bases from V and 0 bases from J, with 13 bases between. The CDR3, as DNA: TGTGCCAGCAGGTCAACCACAGCTAGCACAGATACGCAGTATTTT. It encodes CASRSTTASTDTQYF.

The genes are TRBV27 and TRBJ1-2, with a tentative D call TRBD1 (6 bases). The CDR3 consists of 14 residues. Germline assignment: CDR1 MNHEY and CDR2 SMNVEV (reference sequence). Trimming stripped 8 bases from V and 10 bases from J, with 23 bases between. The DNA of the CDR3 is TGTGCCAGCGGTGAACAGGGATTTGTTGTAAACTACACCTTC. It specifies CASGEQGFVVNYTF.

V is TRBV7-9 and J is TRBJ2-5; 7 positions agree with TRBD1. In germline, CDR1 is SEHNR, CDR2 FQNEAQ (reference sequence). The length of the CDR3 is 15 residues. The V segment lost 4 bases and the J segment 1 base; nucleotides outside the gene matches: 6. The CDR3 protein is CASSSGQIIQETQYF. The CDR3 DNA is TGTGCCAGCAGCTCGGGACAGATAATCCAAGAGACCCAGTACTTC.

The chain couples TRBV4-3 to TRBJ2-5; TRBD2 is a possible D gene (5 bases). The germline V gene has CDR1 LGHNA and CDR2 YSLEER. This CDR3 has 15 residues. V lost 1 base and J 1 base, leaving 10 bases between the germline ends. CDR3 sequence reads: CASSQGVAPQETQYF. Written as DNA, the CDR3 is TGCGCCAGCAGCCAAGGAGTAGCGCCCCAAGAGACCCAGTACTTC.

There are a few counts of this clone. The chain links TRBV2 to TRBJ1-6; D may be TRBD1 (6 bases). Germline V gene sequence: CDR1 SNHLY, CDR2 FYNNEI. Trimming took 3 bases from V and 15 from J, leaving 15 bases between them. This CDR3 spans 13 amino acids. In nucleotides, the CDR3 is TGTGCCAGCAGTGAGGGGGGGGCCCTTCTCCTCCACTTT. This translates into CASSEGGALLLHF.

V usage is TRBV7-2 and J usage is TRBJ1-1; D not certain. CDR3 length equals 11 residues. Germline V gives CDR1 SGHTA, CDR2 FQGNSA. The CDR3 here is CVCRADTEAFF. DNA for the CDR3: TGTGTCTGTCGGGCCGATACTGAAGCTTTCTTT.

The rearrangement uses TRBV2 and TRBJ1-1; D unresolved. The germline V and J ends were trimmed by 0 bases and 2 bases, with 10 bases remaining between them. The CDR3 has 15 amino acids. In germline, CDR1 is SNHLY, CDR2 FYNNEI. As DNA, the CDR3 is TGTGCCAGCAGTGAAGCGTTAGGGTTAAACACTGAAGCTTTCTTT. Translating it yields CASSEALGLNTEAFF.

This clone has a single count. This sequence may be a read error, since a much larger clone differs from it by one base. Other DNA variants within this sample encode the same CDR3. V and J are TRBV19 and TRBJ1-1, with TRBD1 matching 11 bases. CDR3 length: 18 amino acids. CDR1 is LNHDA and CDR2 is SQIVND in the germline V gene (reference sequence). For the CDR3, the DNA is TGTGCCAGTAGTACGAGGGACAGGGGGTACTCGACGAACACTGAGGCTTTCTTT. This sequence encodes CASSTRDRGYSTNTEAFF.

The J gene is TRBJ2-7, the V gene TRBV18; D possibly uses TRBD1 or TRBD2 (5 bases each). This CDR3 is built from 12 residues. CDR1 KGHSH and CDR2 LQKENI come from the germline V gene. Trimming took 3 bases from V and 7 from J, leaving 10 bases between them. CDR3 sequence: CASSPGREEQYF. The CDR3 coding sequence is TGTGCCAGCTCACCGGGCAGGGAGGAGCAGTACTTC.

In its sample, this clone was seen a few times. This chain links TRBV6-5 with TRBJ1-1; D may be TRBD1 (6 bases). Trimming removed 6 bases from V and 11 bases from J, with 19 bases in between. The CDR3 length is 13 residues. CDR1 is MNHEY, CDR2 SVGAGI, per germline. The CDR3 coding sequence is TGTGCCAGCAGAGGGGGTGAGGGGAGATTTGCTTTCTTT. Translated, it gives CASRGGEGRFAFF.